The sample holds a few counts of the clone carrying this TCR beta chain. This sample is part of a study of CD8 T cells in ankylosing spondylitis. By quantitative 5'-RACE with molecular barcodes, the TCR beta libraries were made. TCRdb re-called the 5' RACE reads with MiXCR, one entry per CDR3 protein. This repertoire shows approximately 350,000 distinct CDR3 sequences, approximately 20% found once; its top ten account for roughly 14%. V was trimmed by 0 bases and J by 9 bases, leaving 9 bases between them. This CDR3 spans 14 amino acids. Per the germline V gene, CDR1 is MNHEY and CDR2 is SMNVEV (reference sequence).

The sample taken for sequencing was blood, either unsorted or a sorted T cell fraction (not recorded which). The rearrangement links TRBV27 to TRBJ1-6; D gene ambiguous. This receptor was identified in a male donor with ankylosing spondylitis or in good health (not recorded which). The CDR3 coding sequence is TGTGCCAGCAGTTTATCCGATAATAGTTCACCCCTCCACTTT. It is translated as CASSLSDNSSPLHF.